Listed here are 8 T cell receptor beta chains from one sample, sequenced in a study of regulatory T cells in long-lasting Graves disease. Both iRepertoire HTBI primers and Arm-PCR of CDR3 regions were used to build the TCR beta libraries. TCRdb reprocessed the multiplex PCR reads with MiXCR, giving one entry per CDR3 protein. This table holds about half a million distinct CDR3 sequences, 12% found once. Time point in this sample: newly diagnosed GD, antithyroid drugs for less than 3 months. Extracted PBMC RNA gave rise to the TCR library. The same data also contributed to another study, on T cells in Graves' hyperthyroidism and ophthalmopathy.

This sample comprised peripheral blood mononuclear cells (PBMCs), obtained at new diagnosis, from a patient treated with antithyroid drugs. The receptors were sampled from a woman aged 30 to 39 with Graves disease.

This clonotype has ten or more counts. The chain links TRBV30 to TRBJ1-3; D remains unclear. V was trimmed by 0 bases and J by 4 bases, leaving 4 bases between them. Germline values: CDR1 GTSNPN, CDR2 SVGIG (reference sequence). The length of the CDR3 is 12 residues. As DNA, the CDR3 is TGTGCCTGGAGTGTACAGGGAAACACCATATATTTT. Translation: CAWSVQGNTIYF.

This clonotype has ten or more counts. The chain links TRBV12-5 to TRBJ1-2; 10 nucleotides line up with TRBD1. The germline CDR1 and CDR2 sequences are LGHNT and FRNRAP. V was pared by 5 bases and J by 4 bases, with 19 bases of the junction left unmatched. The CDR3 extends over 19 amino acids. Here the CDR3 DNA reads TGTGCTAGTGGTCCCGGGACGGGACAGGGGAGAGAGGTTCGCTATGGCTACACCTTC. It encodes CASGPGTGQGREVRYGYTF.

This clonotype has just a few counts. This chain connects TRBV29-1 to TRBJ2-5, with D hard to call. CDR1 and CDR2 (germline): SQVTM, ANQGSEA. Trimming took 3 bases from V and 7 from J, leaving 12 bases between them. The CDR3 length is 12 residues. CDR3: CSVDLYGGTQYF. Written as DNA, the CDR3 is TGCAGCGTTGATCTATATGGTGGGACCCAGTACTTC.

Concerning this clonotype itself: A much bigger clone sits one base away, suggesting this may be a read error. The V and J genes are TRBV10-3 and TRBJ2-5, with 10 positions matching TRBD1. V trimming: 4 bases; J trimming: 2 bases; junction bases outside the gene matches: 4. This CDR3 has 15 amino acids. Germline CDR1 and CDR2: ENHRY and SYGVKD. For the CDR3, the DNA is TGTGCCATCAGTGTAGGGACAGGGGTACAAGAGACCCAGTACTTC. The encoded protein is CAISVGTGVQETQYF.

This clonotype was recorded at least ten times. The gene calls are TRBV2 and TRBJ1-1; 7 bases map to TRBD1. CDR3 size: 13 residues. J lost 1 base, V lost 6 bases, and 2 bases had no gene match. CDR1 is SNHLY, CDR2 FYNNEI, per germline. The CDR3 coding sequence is TGTGCCAGCAGCGGGGACAGGAACACTGAAGCTTTCTTT. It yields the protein CASSGDRNTEAFF.

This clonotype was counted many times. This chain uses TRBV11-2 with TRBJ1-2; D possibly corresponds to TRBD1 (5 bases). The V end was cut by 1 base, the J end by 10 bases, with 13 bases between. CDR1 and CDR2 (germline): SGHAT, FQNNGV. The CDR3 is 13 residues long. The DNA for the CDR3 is TGTGCCAGCAGCTTAGTGGAGGGGACTTTCTACACCTTC. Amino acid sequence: CASSLVEGTFYTF.

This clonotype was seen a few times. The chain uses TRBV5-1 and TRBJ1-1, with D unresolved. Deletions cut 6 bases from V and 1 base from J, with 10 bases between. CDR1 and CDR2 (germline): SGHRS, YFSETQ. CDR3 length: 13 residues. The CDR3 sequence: CASTPGRNTEAFF. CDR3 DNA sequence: TGCGCCAGCACTCCGGGGAGGAACACTGAAGCTTTCTTT.

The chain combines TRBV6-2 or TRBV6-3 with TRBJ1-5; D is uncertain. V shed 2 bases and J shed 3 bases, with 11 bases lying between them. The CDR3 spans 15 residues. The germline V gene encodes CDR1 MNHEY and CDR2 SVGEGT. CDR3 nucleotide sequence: TGTGCCAGCAGTTACGGACCGCTCCTCAATCAGCCCCAGCATTTT. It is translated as CASSYGPLLNQPQHF.